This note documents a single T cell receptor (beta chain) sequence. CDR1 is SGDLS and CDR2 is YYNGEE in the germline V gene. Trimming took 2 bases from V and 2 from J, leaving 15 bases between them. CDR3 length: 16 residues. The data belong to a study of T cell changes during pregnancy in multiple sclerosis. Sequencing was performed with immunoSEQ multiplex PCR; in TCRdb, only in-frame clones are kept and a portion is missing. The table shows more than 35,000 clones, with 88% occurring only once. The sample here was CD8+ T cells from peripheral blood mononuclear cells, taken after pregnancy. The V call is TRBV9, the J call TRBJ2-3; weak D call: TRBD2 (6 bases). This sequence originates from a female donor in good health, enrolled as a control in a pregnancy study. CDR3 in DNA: TGTGCCAGCAGCGTCCAGGGACTCCCGAACACAGATACGCAGTATTTT. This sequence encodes CASSVQGLPNTDTQYF.